Sequencing of this T cell receptor (beta chain) was carried out in a study of T cell repertoires in cytomegalovirus infection. Per the germline V gene, CDR1 is ENHRY and CDR2 is SYGVKD. V shed 6 bases and J shed 0 bases, with 12 bases lying between them. The CDR3 length is 14 residues. Of note for this clonotype: Its antigen remains unknown.

TCRdb passed the reads through MiXCR, listing each CDR3 protein once. The table lists about 57,000 distinct CDR3 sequences, roughly 21% of them singletons. The chain combines TRBV10-3 with TRBJ2-7; D might be TRBD2 (6 bases). The sample consisted of CD8+ T cells from cultured PBMCs, taken from culture after CMV antigen stimulation. This receptor was identified in a human donor in good health (CMV status not recorded). Some clones in this sample may be carry-over from other donors' samples. This CDR3 is CAISAPTSSYEQYF. DNA of the CDR3: TGTGCCATCAGCGCCCCGACTAGCTCCTACGAGCAGTACTTC.